The clone carrying this T cell receptor beta chain was observed once. TCRdb's table, derived via immunoSEQ multiplex PCR, lists solely in-frame clones and lacks some. The sample records about 350,000 clones, 85% being singletons. The data stem from a study of Ad26.COV2.S vaccination and SARS-CoV-2 variants. Treatment in this sample: roughly 19 received Ad26.COV2.S at low or high dose, single or two shots; about 5 received placebo; per-sample allocation not given. Sample collection was performed on day 63 after the first vaccine or placebo injection. This CDR3 is 14 amino acids long. CDR1 and CDR2 from the germline V gene are SGHRS and YFSETQ. V lost 4 bases to trimming and J lost 6 bases; unmatched junction nucleotides: 7.

V and J are TRBV5-1 and TRBJ2-7; 10 bases are shared with TRBD1. The source of this sequence is a person aged 18-60 years who received the Ad26.COV2.S COVID-19 vaccine or a placebo. Sequencing used peripheral blood, obtained in a trial of Ad26.COV2.S vaccine versus placebo. CDR3 sequence reads: CASSKPGQGFEQYF. CDR3 nucleotide sequence: TGCGCCAGCAGCAAACCGGGACAGGGGTTCGAGCAGTACTTC. The entire variable domain, with the rest obtained from reference TRBV5-1 and TRBJ2-7, is as follows: KAGVTQTPRYLIKTRGQQVTLSCSPISGHRSVSWYQQTPGQGLQFLFEYFSETQRNKGNFPGRFSGRQFSNSRSEMNVSTLELGDSALYLCASSKPGQGFEQYFGPGTRLTVT.